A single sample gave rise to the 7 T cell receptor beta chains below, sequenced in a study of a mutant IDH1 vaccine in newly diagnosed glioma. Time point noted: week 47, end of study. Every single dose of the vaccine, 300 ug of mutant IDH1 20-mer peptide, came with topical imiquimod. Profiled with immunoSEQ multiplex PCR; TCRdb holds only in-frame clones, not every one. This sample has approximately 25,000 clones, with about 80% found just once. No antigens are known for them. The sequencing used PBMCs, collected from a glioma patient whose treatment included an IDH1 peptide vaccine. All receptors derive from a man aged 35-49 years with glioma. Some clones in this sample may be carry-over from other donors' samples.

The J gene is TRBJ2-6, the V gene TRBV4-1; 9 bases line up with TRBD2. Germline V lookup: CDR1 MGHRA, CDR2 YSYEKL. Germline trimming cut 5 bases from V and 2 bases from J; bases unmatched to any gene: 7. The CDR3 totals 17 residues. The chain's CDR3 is CASSTLGGGAGANVLTF. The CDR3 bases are TGCGCCAGCAGCACTCTCGGCGGGGGGGCTGGGGCCAACGTCCTGACTTTC.

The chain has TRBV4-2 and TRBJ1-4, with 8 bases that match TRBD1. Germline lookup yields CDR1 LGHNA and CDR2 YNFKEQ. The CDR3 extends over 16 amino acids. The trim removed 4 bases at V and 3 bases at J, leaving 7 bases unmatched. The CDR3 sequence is CASSLKDRDPNEKLFF. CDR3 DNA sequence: TGTGCCAGCAGCCTAAAGGACAGGGATCCTAATGAAAAACTGTTTTTT.

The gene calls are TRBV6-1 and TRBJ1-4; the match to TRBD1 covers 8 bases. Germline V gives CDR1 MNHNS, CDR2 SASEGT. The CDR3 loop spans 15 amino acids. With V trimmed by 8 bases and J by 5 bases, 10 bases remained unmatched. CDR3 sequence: CASLRWRTGNEKLFF. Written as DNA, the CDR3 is TGTGCCAGCCTTCGGTGGAGGACAGGGAATGAAAAACTGTTTTTT.

The CDR3 loop reads CASSVQKTGPYGYTF. CDR3 DNA sequence: TGTGCCAGCAGCGTTCAGAAGACAGGGCCCTATGGCTACACCTTC. The chain has TRBV9 and TRBJ1-2, with 7 bases aligning to TRBD1. The CDR3 contains 15 residues. CDR1 is SGDLS, CDR2 YYNGEE, per germline. V lost 2 bases to trimming and J lost 4 bases; unmatched junction nucleotides: 8.

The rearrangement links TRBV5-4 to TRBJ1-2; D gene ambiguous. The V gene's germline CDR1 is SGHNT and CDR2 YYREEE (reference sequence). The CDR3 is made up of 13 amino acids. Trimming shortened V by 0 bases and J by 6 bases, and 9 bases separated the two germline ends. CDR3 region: CASSLVAWDGYTF. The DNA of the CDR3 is TGTGCCAGCAGCTTGGTAGCTTGGGATGGCTACACCTTC.

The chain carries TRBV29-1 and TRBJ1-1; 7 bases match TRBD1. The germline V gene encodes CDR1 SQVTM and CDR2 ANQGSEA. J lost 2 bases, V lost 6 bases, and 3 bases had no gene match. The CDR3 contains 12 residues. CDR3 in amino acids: CSVTGSNTEAFF. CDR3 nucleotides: TGCAGCGTGACAGGGAGTAACACTGAAGCTTTCTTT. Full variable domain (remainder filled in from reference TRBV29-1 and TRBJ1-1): SAVISQKPSRDICQRGTSLTIQCQVDSQVTMMFWYRQQPGQSLTLIATANQGSEATYESGFVIDKFPISRPNLTFSTLTVSNMSPEDSSIYLCSVTGSNTEAFFGQGTRLTVV.

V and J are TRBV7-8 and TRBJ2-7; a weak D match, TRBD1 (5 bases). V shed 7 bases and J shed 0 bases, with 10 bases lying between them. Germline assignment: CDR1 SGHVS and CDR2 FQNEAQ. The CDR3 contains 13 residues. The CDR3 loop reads CASTADSSYEQYF. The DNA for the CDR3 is TGTGCCAGCACCGCAGACAGCTCCTACGAGCAGTACTTC.